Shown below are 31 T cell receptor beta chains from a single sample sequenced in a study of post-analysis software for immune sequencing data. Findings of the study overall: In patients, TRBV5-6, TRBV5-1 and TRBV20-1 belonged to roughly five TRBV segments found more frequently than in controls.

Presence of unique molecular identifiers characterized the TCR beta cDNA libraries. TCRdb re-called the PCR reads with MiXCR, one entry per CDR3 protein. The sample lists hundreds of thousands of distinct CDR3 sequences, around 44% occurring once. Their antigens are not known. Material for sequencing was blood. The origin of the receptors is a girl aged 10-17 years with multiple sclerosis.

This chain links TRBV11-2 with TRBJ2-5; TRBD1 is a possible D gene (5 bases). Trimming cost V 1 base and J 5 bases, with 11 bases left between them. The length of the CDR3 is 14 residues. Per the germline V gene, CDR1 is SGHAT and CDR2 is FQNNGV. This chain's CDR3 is CASSLVQGGETQYF. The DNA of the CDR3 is TGTGCCAGCAGCTTAGTCCAGGGTGGGGAGACCCAGTACTTC.

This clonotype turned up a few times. The DNA of the CDR3 is TGTGCCAGCAGTTTAGAGAGCGGGCGGCCTTACGAGCAGTACTTC. Protein: CASSLESGRPYEQYF. The chain is built from TRBV12-3 or TRBV12-4 and TRBJ2-7, with D possibly TRBD2 on 6 matching bases. V was shortened by 1 base and J by 4 bases, with 14 bases between the two germline ends. This CDR3 is 15 amino acids long.

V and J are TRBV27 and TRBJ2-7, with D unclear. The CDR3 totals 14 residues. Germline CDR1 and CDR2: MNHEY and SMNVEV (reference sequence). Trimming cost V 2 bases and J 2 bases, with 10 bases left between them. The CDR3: CASSLRALTYEQYF. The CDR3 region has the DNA TGTGCCAGCAGTTTAAGGGCTCTTACCTACGAGCAGTACTTC.

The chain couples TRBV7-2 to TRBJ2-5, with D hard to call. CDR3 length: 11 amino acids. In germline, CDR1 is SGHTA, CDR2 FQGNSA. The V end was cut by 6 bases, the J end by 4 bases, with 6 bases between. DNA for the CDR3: TGTGCCAGCAGGCTCACAGAGACCCAGTACTTC. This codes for CASRLTETQYF.

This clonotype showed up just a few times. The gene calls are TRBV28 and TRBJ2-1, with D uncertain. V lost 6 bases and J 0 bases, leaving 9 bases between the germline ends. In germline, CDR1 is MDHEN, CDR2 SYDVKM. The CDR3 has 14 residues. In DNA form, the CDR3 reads TGTGCCAGCAGACCCCCCAGCTCCTACAATGAGCAGTTCTTC. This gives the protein CASRPPSSYNEQFF. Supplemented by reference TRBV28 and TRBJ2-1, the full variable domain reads DVKVTQSSRYLVKRTGEKVFLECVQDMDHENMFWYRQDPGLGLRLIYFSYDVKMKEKGDIPEGYSVSREKKERFSLILESASTNQTSMYLCASRPPSSYNEQFFGPGTRLTVL.

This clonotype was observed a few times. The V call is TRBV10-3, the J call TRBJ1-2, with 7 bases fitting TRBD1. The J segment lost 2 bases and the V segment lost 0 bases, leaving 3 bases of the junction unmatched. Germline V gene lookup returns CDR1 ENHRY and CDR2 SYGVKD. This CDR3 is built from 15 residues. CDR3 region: CAISESRGQNYGYTF. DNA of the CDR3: TGTGCCATCAGTGAGTCGAGGGGACAGAACTATGGCTACACCTTC.

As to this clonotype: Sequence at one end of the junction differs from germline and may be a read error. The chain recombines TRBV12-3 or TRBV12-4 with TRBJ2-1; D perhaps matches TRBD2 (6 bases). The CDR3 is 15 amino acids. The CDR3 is CTSSLSTSSGDEQFF. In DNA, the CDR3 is TGTACCAGCAGTCTATCTACTAGCTCGGGGGATGAGCAGTTCTTC.

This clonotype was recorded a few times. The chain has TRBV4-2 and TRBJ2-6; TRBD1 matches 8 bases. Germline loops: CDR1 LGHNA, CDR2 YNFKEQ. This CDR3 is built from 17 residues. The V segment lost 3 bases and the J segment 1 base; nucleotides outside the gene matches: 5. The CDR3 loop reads CASSHQNRGSGANVLTF. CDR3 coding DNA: TGTGCCAGCAGCCACCAGAACAGGGGGTCTGGGGCCAACGTCCTGACTTTC.

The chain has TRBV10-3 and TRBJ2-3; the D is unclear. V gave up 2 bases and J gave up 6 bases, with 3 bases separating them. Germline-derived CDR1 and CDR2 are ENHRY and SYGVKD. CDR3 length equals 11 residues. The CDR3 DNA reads TGTGCCATCAGTGAGAAGGATACGCAGTATTTT. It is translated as CAISEKDTQYF.

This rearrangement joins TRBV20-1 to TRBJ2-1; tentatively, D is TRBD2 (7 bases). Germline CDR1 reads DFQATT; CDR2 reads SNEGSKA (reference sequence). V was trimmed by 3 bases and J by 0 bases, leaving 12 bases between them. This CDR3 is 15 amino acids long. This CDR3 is CSASGGRSSYNEQFF. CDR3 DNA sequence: TGCAGTGCTAGCGGGGGGCGGAGCTCCTACAATGAGCAGTTCTTC.

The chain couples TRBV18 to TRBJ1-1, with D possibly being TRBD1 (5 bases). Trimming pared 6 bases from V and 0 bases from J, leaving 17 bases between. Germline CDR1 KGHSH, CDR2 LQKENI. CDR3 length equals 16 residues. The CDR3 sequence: CASSPRGRQLNTEAFF. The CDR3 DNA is TGTGCCAGCTCGCCCCGAGGGCGACAGCTGAACACTGAAGCTTTCTTT. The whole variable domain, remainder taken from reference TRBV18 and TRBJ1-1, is NAGVMQNPRHLVRRRGQEARLRCSPMKGHSHVYWYRQLPEEGLKFMVYLQKENIIDESGMPKERFSAEFPKEGPSILRIQQVVRGDSAAYFCASSPRGRQLNTEAFFGQGTRLTVV.

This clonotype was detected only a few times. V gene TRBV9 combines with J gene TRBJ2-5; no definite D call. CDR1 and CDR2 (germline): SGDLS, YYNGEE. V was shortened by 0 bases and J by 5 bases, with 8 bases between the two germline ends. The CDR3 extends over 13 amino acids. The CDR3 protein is CASSVGNGETQYF. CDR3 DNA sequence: TGTGCCAGCAGCGTAGGTAATGGGGAGACCCAGTACTTC.

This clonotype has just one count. CDR3 coding DNA: TGTGCCAGCAGCTCAATTAGCCGGGGTGGCTACACCTTC. Its protein is CASSSISRGGYTF. The chain employs TRBV12-3 or TRBV12-4 and TRBJ1-2, with D hard to call. CDR3 length: 13 amino acids. Trimming removed 6 bases at V and 7 bases at J, with 15 bases between.

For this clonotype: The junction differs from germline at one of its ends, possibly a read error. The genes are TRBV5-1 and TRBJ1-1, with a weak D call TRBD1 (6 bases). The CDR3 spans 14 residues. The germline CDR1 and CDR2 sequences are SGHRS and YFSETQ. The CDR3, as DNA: TGCGCCGGCAGCTTGGCCAGGGGACGGACTGAAGCTTTCTTT. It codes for CAGSLARGRTEAFF.

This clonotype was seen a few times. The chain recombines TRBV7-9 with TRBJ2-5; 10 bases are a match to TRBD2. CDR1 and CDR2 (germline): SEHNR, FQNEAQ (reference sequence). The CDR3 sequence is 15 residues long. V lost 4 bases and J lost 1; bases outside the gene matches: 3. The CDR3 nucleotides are TGTGCCAGCAGCTCGGGACTAGCGTTCCAAGAGACCCAGTACTTC. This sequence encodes CASSSGLAFQETQYF.

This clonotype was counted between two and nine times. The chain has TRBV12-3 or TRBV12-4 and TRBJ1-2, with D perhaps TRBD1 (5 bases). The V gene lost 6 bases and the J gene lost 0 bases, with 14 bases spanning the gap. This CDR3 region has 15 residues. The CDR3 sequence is CASRDPGTSNYGYTF. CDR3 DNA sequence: TGTGCCAGCAGGGACCCCGGGACTTCTAACTATGGCTACACCTTC.

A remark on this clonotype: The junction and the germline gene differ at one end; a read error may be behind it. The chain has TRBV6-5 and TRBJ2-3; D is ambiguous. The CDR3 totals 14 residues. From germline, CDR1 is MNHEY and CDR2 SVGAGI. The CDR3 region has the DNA TGTGCCGGCAGTTACGAGGCTAGCACAGATACGCAGTATTTT. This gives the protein CAGSYEASTDTQYF.

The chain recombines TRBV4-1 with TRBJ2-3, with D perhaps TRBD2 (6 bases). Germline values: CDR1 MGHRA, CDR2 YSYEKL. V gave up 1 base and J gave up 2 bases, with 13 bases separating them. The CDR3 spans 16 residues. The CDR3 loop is CASSQARDLPTDTQYF. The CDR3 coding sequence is TGCGCCAGCAGCCAAGCAAGGGACTTACCCACAGATACGCAGTATTTT.

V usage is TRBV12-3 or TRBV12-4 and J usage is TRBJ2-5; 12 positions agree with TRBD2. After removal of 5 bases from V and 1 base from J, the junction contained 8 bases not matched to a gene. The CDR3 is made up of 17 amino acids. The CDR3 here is CASSPRTSGTCQETQYF. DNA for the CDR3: TGTGCCAGCAGTCCCCGGACTAGCGGGACGTGCCAAGAGACCCAGTACTTC.

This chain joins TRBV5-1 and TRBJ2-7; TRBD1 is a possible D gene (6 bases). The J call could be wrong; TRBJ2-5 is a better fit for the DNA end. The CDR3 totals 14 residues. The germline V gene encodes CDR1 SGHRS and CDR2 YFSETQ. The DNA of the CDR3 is TGCGCCAGCAGCTTTAGACAGGATAAAGAGACCCAGTACTTC. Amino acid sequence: CASSFRQDKETQYF.

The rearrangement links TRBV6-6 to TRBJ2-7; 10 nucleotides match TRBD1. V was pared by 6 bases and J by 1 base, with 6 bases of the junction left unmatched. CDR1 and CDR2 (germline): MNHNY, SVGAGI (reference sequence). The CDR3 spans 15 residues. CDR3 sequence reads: CASRPGTGVSYEQYF. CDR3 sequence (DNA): TGTGCCAGCAGACCCGGGACAGGGGTGTCCTACGAGCAGTACTTC.

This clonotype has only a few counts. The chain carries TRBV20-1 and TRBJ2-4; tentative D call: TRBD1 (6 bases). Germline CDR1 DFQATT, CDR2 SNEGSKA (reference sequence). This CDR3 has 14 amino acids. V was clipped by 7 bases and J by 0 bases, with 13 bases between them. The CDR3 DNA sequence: TGCAGTGGCCGGACAGCTGGAGCCAAAAACATTCAGTACTTC. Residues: CSGRTAGAKNIQYF.

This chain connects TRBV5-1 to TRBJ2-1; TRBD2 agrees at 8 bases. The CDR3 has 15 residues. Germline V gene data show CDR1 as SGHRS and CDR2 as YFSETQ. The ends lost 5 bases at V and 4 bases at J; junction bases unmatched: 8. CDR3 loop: CASSLAGNHYNEQFF. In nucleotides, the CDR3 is TGCGCCAGCAGTTTAGCGGGAAACCATTACAATGAGCAGTTCTTC.

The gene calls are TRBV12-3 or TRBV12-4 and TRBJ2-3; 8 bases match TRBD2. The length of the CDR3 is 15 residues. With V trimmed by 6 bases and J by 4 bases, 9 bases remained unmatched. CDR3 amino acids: CASRGLEGGADTQYF. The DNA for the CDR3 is TGTGCCAGCAGGGGACTAGAAGGAGGCGCAGATACGCAGTATTTT.

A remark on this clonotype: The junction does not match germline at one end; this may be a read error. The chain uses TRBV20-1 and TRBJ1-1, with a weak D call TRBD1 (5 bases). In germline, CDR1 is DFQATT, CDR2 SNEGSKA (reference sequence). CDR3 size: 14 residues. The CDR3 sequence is CSARDGGESTETFF. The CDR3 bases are TGCAGTGCTAGAGATGGAGGGGAAAGCACTGAAACTTTCTTT.

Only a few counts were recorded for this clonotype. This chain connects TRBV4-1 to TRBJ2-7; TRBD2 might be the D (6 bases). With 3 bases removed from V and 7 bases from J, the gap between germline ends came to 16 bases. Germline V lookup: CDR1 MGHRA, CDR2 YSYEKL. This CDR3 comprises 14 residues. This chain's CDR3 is CASSQGDGSLEQYF. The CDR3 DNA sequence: TGCGCCAGCAGCCAGGGGGACGGGAGTCTAGAGCAGTACTTC.

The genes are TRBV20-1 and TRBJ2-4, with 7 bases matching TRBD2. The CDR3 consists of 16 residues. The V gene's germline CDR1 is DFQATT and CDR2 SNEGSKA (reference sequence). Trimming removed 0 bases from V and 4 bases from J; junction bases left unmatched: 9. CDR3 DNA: TGCAGTGCTAGAGATGGGGTTAGCGGGCTGAAAAACATTCAGTACTTC. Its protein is CSARDGVSGLKNIQYF.

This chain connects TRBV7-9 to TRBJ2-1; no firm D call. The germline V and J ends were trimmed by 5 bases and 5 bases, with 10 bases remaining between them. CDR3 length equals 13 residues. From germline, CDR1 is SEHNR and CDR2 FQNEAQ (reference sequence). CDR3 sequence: CASSMVEDNEQFF. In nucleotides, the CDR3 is TGTGCCAGCAGCATGGTAGAGGACAATGAGCAGTTCTTC.

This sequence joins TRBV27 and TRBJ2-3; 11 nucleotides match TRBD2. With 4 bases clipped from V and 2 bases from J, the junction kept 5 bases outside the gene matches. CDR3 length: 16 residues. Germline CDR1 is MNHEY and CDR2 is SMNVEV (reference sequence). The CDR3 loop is CASSYGLAGFTDTQYF. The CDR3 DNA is TGTGCCAGCAGTTACGGACTAGCGGGCTTCACAGATACGCAGTATTTT.

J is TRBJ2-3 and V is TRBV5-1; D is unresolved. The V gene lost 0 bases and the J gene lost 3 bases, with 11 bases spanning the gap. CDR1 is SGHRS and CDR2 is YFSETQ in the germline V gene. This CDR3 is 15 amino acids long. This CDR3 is CASSLARSWTDTQYF. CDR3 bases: TGCGCCAGCAGCTTGGCACGGAGTTGGACAGATACGCAGTATTTT. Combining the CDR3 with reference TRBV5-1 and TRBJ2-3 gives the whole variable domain KAGVTQTPRYLIKTRGQQVTLSCSPISGHRSVSWYQQTPGQGLQFLFEYFSETQRNKGNFPGRFSGRQFSNSRSEMNVSTLELGDSALYLCASSLARSWTDTQYFGPGTRLTVL.

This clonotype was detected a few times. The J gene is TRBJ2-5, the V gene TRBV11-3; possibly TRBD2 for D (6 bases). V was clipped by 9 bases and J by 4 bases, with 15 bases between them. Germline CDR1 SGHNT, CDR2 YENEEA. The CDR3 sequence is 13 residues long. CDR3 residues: CASTSPVGETQYF. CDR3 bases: TGTGCCAGTACTAGCCCAGTGGGAGAGACCCAGTACTTC. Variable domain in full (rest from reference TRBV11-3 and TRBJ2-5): EAGVVQSPRYKIIEKKQPVAFWCNPISGHNTLYWYLQNLGQGPELLIRYENEEAVDDSQLPKDRFSAERLKGVDSTLKIQPAELGDSAVYLCASTSPVGETQYFGPGTRLLVL.